These 16 T cell receptor beta chains were sequenced from one sample in a study of early T cells in non-severe SARS-CoV-2 infection. TCRdb ran MiXCR on the 5' RACE reads and lists one entry per CDR3 protein. The table shows some 27,000 distinct CDR3 sequences, with roughly 5% occurring only once. Material: whole blood. These receptors originate from an adult who was a healthcare worker with PCR-confirmed SARS-CoV-2 infection or an uninfected control (not recorded which).

The chain carries TRBV20-1 and TRBJ1-1; 9 bases fit TRBD1. The V and J ends lost 5 bases and 2 bases, in that order; junction bases with no gene match: 3. The CDR3 is 13 amino acids. Germline CDR1 DFQATT, CDR2 SNEGSKA (reference sequence). CDR3 nucleotide sequence: TGCAGTGCTCGTACAGGGGGCAACACTGAAGCTTTCTTT. It yields the protein CSARTGGNTEAFF.

This clonotype was recorded many times. In DNA, the CDR3 is TGCGCCAGCAGTTCGACAGGGGGCTTTAACTATGGCTACACCTTC. Protein sequence: CASSSTGGFNYGYTF. The chain recombines TRBV10-2 with TRBJ1-2, with 10 bases that match TRBD1. Germline V gene lookup returns CDR1 WSHSY and CDR2 SAAADI. V was pared by 5 bases and J by 1 base, with 4 bases of the junction left unmatched. CDR3 length: 15 residues.

This clonotype is medium-sized by share. The V call is TRBV20-1, the J call TRBJ1-1; D not certain. The CDR3 runs to 15 residues. With 0 bases removed from V and 0 bases from J, the gap between germline ends came to 11 bases. The germline V gene encodes CDR1 DFQATT and CDR2 SNEGSKA (reference sequence). As DNA, the CDR3 is TGCAGTGCTAGAGAGGGAGAAGTTCTGAACACTGAAGCTTTCTTT. This sequence encodes CSAREGEVLNTEAFF.

This clonotype has ten or more counts. The chain couples TRBV24-1 to TRBJ2-1, with 7 bases that match TRBD1. This CDR3 is built from 16 residues. The ends lost 4 bases at V and 3 bases at J; junction bases unmatched: 8. The V gene's germline CDR1 is KGHDR and CDR2 SFDVKD. In DNA form, the CDR3 reads TGTGCCACCAGTGACTCCGGGACAGCTTTCTACAATGAGCAGTTCTTC. The encoded protein is CATSDSGTAFYNEQFF.

This clonotype was detected only a few times. J is TRBJ1-1 and V is TRBV5-1; D is ambiguous. Germline values: CDR1 SGHRS, CDR2 YFSETQ. The germline V and J ends were trimmed by 0 bases and 8 bases, with 11 bases remaining between them. The CDR3 is 13 amino acids. Here the CDR3 DNA reads TGCGCCAGCAGCTTGGACCCGGAGGGCGAAGCTTTCTTT. This translates into CASSLDPEGEAFF.

This clonotype was detected ten times or more. The chain carries TRBV5-1 and TRBJ1-6; 7 nucleotides align to TRBD1. Per germline, CDR1 SGHRS and CDR2 YFSETQ. V lost 0 bases, J lost 7 bases, and 4 bases stayed unmatched. This CDR3 comprises 15 residues. The CDR3 loop reads CASSLAGGQNSPLHF. CDR3 in DNA: TGCGCCAGCAGCTTGGCCGGGGGACAGAATTCACCCCTCCACTTT.

This clonotype was recorded many times. The rearrangement uses TRBV6-5 and TRBJ2-7; D gene ambiguous. Between the trimmed V and J ends, which lost 11 bases and 0 bases, there was a span of 11 bases. Germline CDR1 is MNHEY and CDR2 is SVGAGI. The length of the CDR3 is 12 residues. The CDR3 sequence: CAARSSSYEQYF. CDR3 nucleotides: TGTGCCGCGAGGAGTTCCTCCTACGAGCAGTACTTC.

Many counts were recorded for this clonotype. This chain uses TRBV12-3 or TRBV12-4 with TRBJ1-4, with D tentatively TRBD1 (5 bases). The V end lost 7 bases, the J end lost 4 bases, and 13 bases lay between the germline ends. The CDR3 consists of 14 residues. CDR3 protein: CASTSWGLNEKLFF. The CDR3 nucleotides read TGTGCCAGCACTAGCTGGGGCCTTAATGAAAAACTGTTTTTT.

The rearrangement uses TRBV28 and TRBJ2-4; D remains unclear. CDR3 size: 13 residues. V lost 4 bases and J lost 6, with 10 bases in between. Germline loops: CDR1 MDHEN, CDR2 SYDVKM. CDR3 sequence (DNA): TGTGCCAGCAGTTCGAGTCGAGGAAACATTCAGTACTTC. This translates into CASSSSRGNIQYF.

This clonotype was seen more than once but under ten times. This chain links TRBV20-1 with TRBJ2-7, with 9 bases that match TRBD1. Trimming removed 3 bases from V and 1 base from J; junction bases left unmatched: 4. Germline values: CDR1 DFQATT, CDR2 SNEGSKA (reference sequence). The CDR3 consists of 14 residues. CDR3 region: CSARGQGGSYEQYF. The CDR3 nucleotides are TGCAGTGCTAGGGGACAGGGAGGGTCCTACGAGCAGTACTTC.

This clonotype was detected only a few times. This chain uses TRBV5-6 with TRBJ2-7, with unresolved D. Germline assignment: CDR1 SGHDT and CDR2 YYEEEE. CDR3 size: 13 residues. Trimming shortened V by 5 bases and J by 0 bases, and 9 bases separated the two germline ends. The CDR3 sequence is CASSSGHSYEQYF. CDR3 sequence (DNA): TGTGCCAGCAGTTCGGGCCACTCCTACGAGCAGTACTTC.

This clonotype was seen at least ten times. The CDR3 sequence: CSALEQGLQQFF. The CDR3, as DNA: TGCAGTGCCCTGGAACAGGGACTACAACAGTTCTTC. The chain couples TRBV20-1 to TRBJ2-1, with a weak D call TRBD2 (7 bases). Germline lookup yields CDR1 DFQATT and CDR2 SNEGSKA (reference sequence). Trimming shortened V by 6 bases and J by 13 bases, and 19 bases separated the two germline ends. This CDR3 comprises 12 residues.

This clonotype showed up many times. The CDR3, as DNA: TGCGCCAGCAGCTTGGAAGGGGGCGGAGATGAGCAGTTCTTC. It translates to CASSLEGGGDEQFF. The chain links TRBV5-1 to TRBJ2-1; 7 bases are shared with TRBD1. The CDR3 is made up of 14 amino acids. Germline-derived CDR1 and CDR2 are SGHRS and YFSETQ. The J segment lost 8 bases and the V segment lost 0 bases, leaving 5 bases of the junction unmatched. The variable domain in full, with the rest retrieved from reference TRBV5-1 and TRBJ2-1, is KAGVTQTPRYLIKTRGQQVTLSCSPISGHRSVSWYQQTPGQGLQFLFEYFSETQRNKGNFPGRFSGRQFSNSRSEMNVSTLELGDSALYLCASSLEGGGDEQFFGPGTRLTVL.

For this clonotype: A much larger clonotype is one base distant, so this may be a read error. The genes are TRBV20-1 and TRBJ2-1; TRBD1 is a possible D gene (6 bases). Per germline, CDR1 DFQATT and CDR2 SNEGSKA (reference sequence). This CDR3 has 14 residues. V was clipped by 6 bases and J by 3 bases, with 15 bases between them. CDR3 in DNA: TGCAGTGCCCTTGGACAGAGGGACTACAATGAGCAGTTCTTC. Amino acids: CSALGQRDYNEQFF.

This clonotype came up many times. The chain joins TRBV15 to TRBJ2-7; 15 nucleotides match TRBD2. With V trimmed by 5 bases and J by 0 bases, 5 bases remained unmatched. Germline V gene data show CDR1 as LNHNV and CDR2 as YYDKDF (reference sequence). The CDR3 consists of 17 residues. The DNA for the CDR3 is TGTGCCACCAGCTCCGGACTAGCGGGGGGGAGCTCCTACGAGCAGTACTTC. Its translation: CATSSGLAGGSSYEQYF.

Many counts were recorded for this clonotype. The chain links TRBV27 to TRBJ1-3; no reliable D call. The CDR3 is 14 amino acids. Trimming took off 6 bases at V and 0 bases at J, with 9 bases between the two ends. Germline lookup yields CDR1 MNHEY and CDR2 SMNVEV (reference sequence). The CDR3 bases are TGTGCCAGCAGAGATTTCAGCTCTGGAAACACCATATATTTT. Amino acids: CASRDFSSGNTIYF.